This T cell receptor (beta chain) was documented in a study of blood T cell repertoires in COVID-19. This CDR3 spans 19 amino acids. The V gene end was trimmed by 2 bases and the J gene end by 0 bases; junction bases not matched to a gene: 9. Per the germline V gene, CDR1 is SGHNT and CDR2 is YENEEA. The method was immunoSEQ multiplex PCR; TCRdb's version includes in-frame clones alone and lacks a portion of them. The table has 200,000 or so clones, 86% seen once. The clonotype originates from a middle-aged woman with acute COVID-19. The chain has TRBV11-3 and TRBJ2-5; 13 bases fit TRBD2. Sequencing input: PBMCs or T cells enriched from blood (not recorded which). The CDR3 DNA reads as TGTGCCAGCAGCTTAATTCGGGGGACTAGCGGGGAAAACCAAGAGACCCAGTACTTC. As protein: CASSLIRGTSGENQETQYF. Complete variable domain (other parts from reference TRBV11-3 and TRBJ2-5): EAGVVQSPRYKIIEKKQPVAFWCNPISGHNTLYWYLQNLGQGPELLIRYENEEAVDDSQLPKDRFSAERLKGVDSTLKIQPAELGDSAVYLCASSLIRGTSGENQETQYFGPGTRLLVL.